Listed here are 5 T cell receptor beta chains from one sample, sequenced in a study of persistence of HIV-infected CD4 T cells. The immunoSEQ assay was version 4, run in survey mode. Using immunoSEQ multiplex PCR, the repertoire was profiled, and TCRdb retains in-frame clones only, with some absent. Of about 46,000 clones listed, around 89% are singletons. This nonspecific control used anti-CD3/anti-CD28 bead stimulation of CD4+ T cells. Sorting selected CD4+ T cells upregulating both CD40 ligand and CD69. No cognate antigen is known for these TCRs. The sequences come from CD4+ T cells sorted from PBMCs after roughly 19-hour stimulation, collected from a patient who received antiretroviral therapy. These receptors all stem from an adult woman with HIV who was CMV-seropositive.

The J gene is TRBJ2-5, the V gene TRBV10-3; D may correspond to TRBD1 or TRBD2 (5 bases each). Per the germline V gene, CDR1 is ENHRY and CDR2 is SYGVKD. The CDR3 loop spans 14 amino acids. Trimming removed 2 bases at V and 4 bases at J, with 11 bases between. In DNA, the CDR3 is TGTGCCATCAGTGAGGGGACCTTTTTAGAGACCCAGTACTTC. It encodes CAISEGTFLETQYF.

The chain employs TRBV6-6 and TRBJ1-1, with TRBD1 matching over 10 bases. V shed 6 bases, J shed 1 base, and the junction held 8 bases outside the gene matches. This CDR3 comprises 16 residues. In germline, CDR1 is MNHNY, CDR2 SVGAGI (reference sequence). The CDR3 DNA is TGTGCCAGCAGCAAGGGACAGGGGCAGCGGAACACTGAAGCTTTCTTT. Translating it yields CASSKGQGQRNTEAFF.

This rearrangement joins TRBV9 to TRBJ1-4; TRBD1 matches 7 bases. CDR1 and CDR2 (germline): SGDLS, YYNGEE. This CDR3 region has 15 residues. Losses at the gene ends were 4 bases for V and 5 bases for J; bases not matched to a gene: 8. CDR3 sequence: CASSQHGTVNEKLFF. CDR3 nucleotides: TGTGCCAGCAGCCAACACGGGACAGTCAATGAAAAACTGTTTTTT.

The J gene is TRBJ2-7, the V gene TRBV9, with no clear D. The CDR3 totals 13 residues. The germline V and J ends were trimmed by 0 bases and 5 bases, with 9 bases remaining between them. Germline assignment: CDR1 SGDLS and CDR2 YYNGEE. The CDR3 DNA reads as TGTGCCAGCAGCGTAGGGCACGGCCACGAGCAGTACTTC. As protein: CASSVGHGHEQYF.

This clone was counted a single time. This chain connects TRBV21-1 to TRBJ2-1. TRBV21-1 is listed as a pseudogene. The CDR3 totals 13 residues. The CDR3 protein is CASSDAHYNEQFF. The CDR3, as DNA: TGTGCCAGCAGCGACGCCCACTACAATGAGCAGTTCTTC.